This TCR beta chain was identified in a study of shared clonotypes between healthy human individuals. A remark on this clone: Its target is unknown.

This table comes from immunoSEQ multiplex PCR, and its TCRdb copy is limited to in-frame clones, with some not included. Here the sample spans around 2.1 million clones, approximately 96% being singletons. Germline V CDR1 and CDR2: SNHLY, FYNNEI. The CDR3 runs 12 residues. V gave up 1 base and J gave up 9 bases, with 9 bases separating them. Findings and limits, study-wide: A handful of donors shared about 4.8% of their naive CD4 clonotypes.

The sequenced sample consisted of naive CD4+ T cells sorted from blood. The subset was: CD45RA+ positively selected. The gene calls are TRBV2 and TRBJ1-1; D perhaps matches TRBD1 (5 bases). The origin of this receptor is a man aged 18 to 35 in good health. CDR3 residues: CASSEDGGKAFF. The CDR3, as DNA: TGTGCCAGCAGTGAAGACGGGGGGAAAGCTTTCTTT.